Included here is one T cell receptor (beta chain) sequence, with context. A read error may account for a junction end that differs from germline. This sample is part of a study of T cell changes during pregnancy in multiple sclerosis. Measured with immunoSEQ multiplex PCR; TCRdb has only the in-frame clones, and not every one. The table has about 43,000 clones, more than 75% seen once. This CDR3 is 14 amino acids long. Germline loops: CDR1 KGHSH, CDR2 LQKENI. This TCR came from a female donor with multiple sclerosis, enrolled in a pregnancy study. The sample consisted of PBMCs (not recorded whether the cells were cultured). The genes are TRBV18 and TRBJ1-4; no clear D gene. DNA for the CDR3: TGTGCAAGCTCACCCCTCGAACCCAATGAAAAACTGTTTTTT. This sequence encodes CASSPLEPNEKLFF.